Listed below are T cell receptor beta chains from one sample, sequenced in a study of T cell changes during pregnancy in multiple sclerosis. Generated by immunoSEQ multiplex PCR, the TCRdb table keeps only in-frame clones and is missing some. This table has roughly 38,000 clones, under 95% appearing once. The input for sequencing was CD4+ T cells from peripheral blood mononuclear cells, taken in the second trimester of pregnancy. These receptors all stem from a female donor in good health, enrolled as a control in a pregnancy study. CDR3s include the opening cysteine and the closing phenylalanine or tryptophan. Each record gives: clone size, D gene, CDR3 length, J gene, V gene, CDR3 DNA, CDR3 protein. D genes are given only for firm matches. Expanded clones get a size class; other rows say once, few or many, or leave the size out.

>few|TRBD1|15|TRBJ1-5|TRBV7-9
TGTGCCAGCAGCCGCGGGACAGGAATCTATCAGCCCCAGCATTTT
CASSRGTGIYQPQHF
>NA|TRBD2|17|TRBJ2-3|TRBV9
TGTGCCAGCAGCGCAGCCTGGACTAGCGGGGGGGCAGATACGCAGTATTTT
CASSAAWTSGGADTQYF
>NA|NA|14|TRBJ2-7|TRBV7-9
TGTGCCAGCAGCTTGGTCAGGGTCCCCTACGAGCAGTACTTC
CASSLVRVPYEQYF
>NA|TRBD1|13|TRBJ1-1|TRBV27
TGTGCCAGCAGCCCGGGACAGGGGGGTGAAGCTTTCTTT
CASSPGQGGEAFF
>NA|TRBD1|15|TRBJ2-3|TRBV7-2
TGTGCCAGCAGCTTAGGGCGGACAGGTGCAGATACGCAGTATTTT
CASSLGRTGADTQYF
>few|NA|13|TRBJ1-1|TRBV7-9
TGTGCCAGCAGCTTAGTGGCGAACACTGAAGCTTTCTTT
CASSLVANTEAFF
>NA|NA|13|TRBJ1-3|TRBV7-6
TGTGCCGTCGCGGGGGCCGGTGGAAACACCATATATTTT
CAVAGAGGNTIYF
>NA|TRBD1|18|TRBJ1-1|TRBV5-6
TGTGCCAGCAGCTTGGCCAGGGGACAGCGAAACATGAACACTGAAGCTTTCTTT
CASSLARGQRNMNTEAFF
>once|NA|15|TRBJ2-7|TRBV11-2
TGTGCCAGCAGCTTAGGTGCGGGCAGTCCCTACGAGCAGTACTTC
CASSLGAGSPYEQYF
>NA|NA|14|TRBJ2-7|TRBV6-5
TGTGCCAGCAGTTACGTAGCTACTAGTTCCGAGCAGTACTTC
CASSYVATSSEQYF
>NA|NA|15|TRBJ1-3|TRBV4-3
TGCGCCAGCAGCCGCACAGATACCTCTGGAAACACCATATATTTT
CASSRTDTSGNTIYF
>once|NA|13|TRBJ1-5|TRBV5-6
TGTGCCAGCAGCCTACGACAGAATCAGCCCCAGCATTTT
CASSLRQNQPQHF
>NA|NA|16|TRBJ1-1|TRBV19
TGTGCCAGTAGTATAGACGGAGGGACGGTGAACACTGAAGCTTTCTTT
CASSIDGGTVNTEAFF
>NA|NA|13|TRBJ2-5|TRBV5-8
TGTGCCAGCAGCTTAAGGGGGAAAGAGACCCAGTACTTC
CASSLRGKETQYF
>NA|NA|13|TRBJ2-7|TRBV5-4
TGTGCCAGCAGCTTGCTGTCCTCCTACGAGCAGTACTTC
CASSLLSSYEQYF
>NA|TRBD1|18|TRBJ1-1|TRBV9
TGTGCCAGCAGCGTAGAAGAGAAAGCGGGCAGGGGGCAGGCCGGAGCTTTCTTT
CASSVEEKAGRGQAGAFF
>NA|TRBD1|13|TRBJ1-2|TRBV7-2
TGTGCCAGCAGCTCCAGGGGGCAAAGGGGCTACACCTTC
CASSSRGQRGYTF
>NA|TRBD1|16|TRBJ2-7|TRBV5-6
TGTGCCAGCTCCGCACAAAAGGGGGCATGGACCTACGAGCAGTACTTC
CASSAQKGAWTYEQYF
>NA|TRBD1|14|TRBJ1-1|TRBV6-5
TGTGCCAGCAGTTACCGCGACAGGGCCGGTGGGGCTTTCTTT
CASSYRDRAGGAFF
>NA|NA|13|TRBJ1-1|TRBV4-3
TGCGCCAGCAGCCAAAGGGGTTTGGCTGAAGCTTTCTTT
CASSQRGLAEAFF
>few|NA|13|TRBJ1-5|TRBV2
TGTGCCAGCAACCAGGATAGCAATCAGCCCCAGCATTTT
CASNQDSNQPQHF
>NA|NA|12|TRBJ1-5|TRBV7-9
TGTGCCAGCAGCCTACCCAATCAGCCCCAGCATTTT
CASSLPNQPQHF
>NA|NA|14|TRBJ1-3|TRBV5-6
TGTGCCAGCAGCTTGTTAATCTCTGGAAACACCATATATTTT
CASSLLISGNTIYF
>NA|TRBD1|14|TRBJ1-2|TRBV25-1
TGTGCCAGCAGTAAACCGGGACAGGGAGGTGGCTACACCTTC
CASSKPGQGGGYTF
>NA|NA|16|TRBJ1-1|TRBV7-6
TGTGCCAGCAGCTCCGTGGGGGGGGTCATGAACACTGAAGCTTTCTTT
CASSSVGGVMNTEAFF
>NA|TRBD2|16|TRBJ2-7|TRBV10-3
TGTGCCATCAGTGATCGACTAGCGGGGGAGAATTACGAGCAGTACTTC
CAISDRLAGENYEQYF
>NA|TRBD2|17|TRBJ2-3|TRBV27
TGTGCCAGCAGTTGGCGCGGGGGGCCTCTGAGCACGGATACGCAGTATTTT
CASSWRGGPLSTDTQYF
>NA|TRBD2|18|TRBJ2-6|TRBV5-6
TGTGCCAGCAGCCTCATCGGGGGGAGACCCTCTGGGGCCAACGTCCTGACTTTC
CASSLIGGRPSGANVLTF
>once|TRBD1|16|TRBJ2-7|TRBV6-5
TGTGCCAGCAGTTACGCCGACAGGGTAGACTCCTACGAGCAGTACTTC
CASSYADRVDSYEQYF
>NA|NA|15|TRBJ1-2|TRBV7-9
TGTGCCAGCACGCCTCCAGGGACAATCACCTATGGCTACACCTTC
CASTPPGTITYGYTF
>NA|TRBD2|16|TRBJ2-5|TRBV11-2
TGTGCCAGCAGCTTCTCAGCGGGGGGGTTCCAAGAGACCCAGTACTTC
CASSFSAGGFQETQYF
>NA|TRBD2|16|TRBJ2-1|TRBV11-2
TGTGCCAGCAGCCCGAGACTAGCGGGGGGGGGCAATGAGCAGTTCTTC
CASSPRLAGGGNEQFF
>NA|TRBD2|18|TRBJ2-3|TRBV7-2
TGTGCCAGCAGCTTCGGACTAGACTTACCCCATAGCACAGATACGCAGTATTTT
CASSFGLDLPHSTDTQYF
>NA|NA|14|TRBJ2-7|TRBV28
TGTGCCAGCAGTTCCAGGACAGATGTCTACGAGCAGTACTTC
CASSSRTDVYEQYF
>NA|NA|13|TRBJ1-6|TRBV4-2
TGTGCCAGCAGCCGAGACCTGAATTCACCCCTCCACTTT
CASSRDLNSPLHF
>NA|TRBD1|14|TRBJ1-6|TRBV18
TGTGCCAGCTCACCGGACAGGGGGCCATCACCCCTCCACTTT
CASSPDRGPSPLHF
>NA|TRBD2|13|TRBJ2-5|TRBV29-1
TGCAGCGGACGACTAGCGGGGAGGGAGACCCAGTACTTC
CSGRLAGRETQYF
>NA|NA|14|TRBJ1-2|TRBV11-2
TGTGCCAGCAGCTTAGGACGGGAGAACTATGGCTACACCTTC
CASSLGRENYGYTF
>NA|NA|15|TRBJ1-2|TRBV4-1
TGCGCCAGCAGCCAAGCAGGAAAGGCTAACTATGGCTACACCTTC
CASSQAGKANYGYTF
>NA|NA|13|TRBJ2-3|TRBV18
TGTGCCAGCTCACCACAGGGAGCAGATACGCAGTATTTT
CASSPQGADTQYF
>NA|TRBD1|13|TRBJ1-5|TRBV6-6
TGTGCCAGCAGATCAGGGGACAGCCAGCCCCAGCATTTT
CASRSGDSQPQHF